This entry features one T cell receptor beta chain sequence. Its target is not known. Time point denoted: patch test 2, 6 weeks after DPC sensitization. Treatment here: therapeutic diphenylcyclopropenone sensitization with weekly scalp DPC. These data are taken from a study of human T cells and chemical hapten exposure. TCRdb reprocessed the RACE reads via MiXCR and lists one record per CDR3 protein. The profile shows about 40,000 distinct CDR3 sequences, less than 4% of them singletons. Overall study findings and caveats: Versus controls, significantly more large CDR3 similarity clusters arose from expanded TCRs.

The clonotype originates from a middle-aged man with alopecia areata. Some clones in this sample may be carry-over from other donors' samples. This material consisted of whole blood, taken in connection with sensitization to the hapten diphenylcyclopropenone (DPC).

The CDR3 DNA reads TGTGCCAGCAGCCCCCCAGCTAACCCCTACGAGCAGTACTTC. This sequence encodes CASSPPANPYEQYF. The chain links TRBV28 to TRBJ2-7; no clear D. The germline CDR1 and CDR2 sequences are MDHEN and SYDVKM. The CDR3 has 14 residues. The V and J ends lost 6 bases and 2 bases respectively, with 14 bases between them.